Listed below are T cell receptor beta chains from one sample, sequenced in a study of blood T cell repertoires in COVID-19. Produced via immunoSEQ multiplex PCR; TCRdb's table is partial and in-frame only. The sample includes nearly 110,000 clones, about 89% seen only once; the top ten take 4.9%. Specimen: peripheral blood. The receptors originated from a man aged 40-55 years with active or convalescent COVID-19. CDR3s include the opening cysteine and the closing phenylalanine or tryptophan. Fields, in order: clone size, D gene, J gene, V gene, CDR3 DNA, CDR3 protein. A D gene is named only where the DNA matches it firmly. The size of a clone is reported for some rows only, either as once, few or many, or as a class for expanded clones.

NA,TRBD1,TRBJ2-3,TRBV18,TGTGCCAGCTCACCCTCGGGACAGGCAAGCACAGATACGCAGTATTTT,CASSPSGQASTDTQYF
NA,TRBD1,TRBJ2-4,TRBV2,TGTGCCAGCAGTAACGTCCGGGACAGGGGTAATGACAAAAACATTCAGTACTTC,CASSNVRDRGNDKNIQYF
NA,TRBD2,TRBJ2-3,TRBV2,TGTGCCAGCAGTGGCGTAGCGGGAGATGGGGATACGCAGTATTTT,CASSGVAGDGDTQYF
once,TRBD1,TRBJ2-7,TRBV6-7,TGTGCCAGCATGCGGGACAGGGACCACGAGCAGTACTTC,CASMRDRDHEQYF
NA,NA,TRBJ1-2,TRBV7-8,TGTGCCAGCAGCTTAGAGAGGGTGGGGTACTATGGCTACACCTTC,CASSLERVGYYGYTF
NA,TRBD1,TRBJ2-3,TRBV5-1,TGCGCCAGCAGCTTACAGACAGGGAGCACAGATACGCAGTATTTT,CASSLQTGSTDTQYF
NA,NA,TRBJ1-3,TRBV19,TGTGCCAGTAGTGCGCAGGGCGCGGCTGGAAACACCATATATTTT,CASSAQGAAGNTIYF
NA,TRBD2,TRBJ2-1,TRBV27,TGTGCCAGCAGTCCACTAGCGGGAACCATCTACAATGAGCAGTTCTTC,CASSPLAGTIYNEQFF
NA,NA,TRBJ1-1,TRBV6-5,TGTGCCAGCAGCAAAACAGCCAACACTGAAGCTTTCTTT,CASSKTANTEAFF
NA,TRBD2,TRBJ2-7,TRBV4-3,TGCGCCAGCAGCCAAGGCCTAGCGGGGACCTACGAGCAGTACTTC,CASSQGLAGTYEQYF
NA,TRBD2,TRBJ2-3,TRBV27,TGTGCCAGCAGTTTCAGCGGGAGGGTGAGCACAGATACGCAGTATTTT,CASSFSGRVSTDTQYF
NA,TRBD1,TRBJ1-4,TRBV30,TGTGCCTGGAGCCCCATCAGGGGGCGCATTGAAAAACTGTTTTTT,CAWSPIRGRIEKLFF
NA,NA,TRBJ2-4,TRBV28,TGTGCCAGTCGGGAGACCACCTTTAAAAACATTCAGTACTTC,CASRETTFKNIQYF
NA,TRBD1,TRBJ1-2,TRBV5-6,TGTGCCAGCAGCCCACAGCAGGGGGCGACGGGCTACACCTTC,CASSPQQGATGYTF
once,TRBD2,TRBJ2-1,TRBV19,TGTGCCAGTAGTATAGCCGGGACTAGCGGTAATGAGCAGTTCTTC,CASSIAGTSGNEQFF
NA,TRBD1,TRBJ1-2,TRBV3-1/TRBV3-2,TGTGCCACCGAGGGGACAGGGGGCAATTATGGCTACACCTTC,CATEGTGGNYGYTF
NA,NA,TRBJ2-7,TRBV2,TGTGCCAGCAACCTAGGAGGGGGGGGCACCTACGAGCAGTACTTC,CASNLGGGGTYEQYF
NA,TRBD1,TRBJ2-5,TRBV4-3,TGCGCCAGCAGCCAAACCGTGGGTGGACAGGGAAAAGAGACCCAGTACTTC,CASSQTVGGQGKETQYF
NA,NA,TRBJ1-2,TRBV28,TGTGCCACCCCGTGGGCTACTAACTATGGCTACACCTTC,CATPWATNYGYTF
NA,NA,TRBJ2-7,TRBV7-2,TGTGCCAGCAGTTTACCAGGGGCCCCCTACGAGCAGTACTTC,CASSLPGAPYEQYF
NA,NA,TRBJ1-3,TRBV5-1,TGCGCCAGCAGCTTGAATACACCCGGAAACACCATATATTTT,CASSLNTPGNTIYF
NA,TRBD1,TRBJ1-6,TRBV25-1,TGTGCCAGCAGGGGACAGCGGAATTCACCCCTCCACTTT,CASRGQRNSPLHF
NA,TRBD1,TRBJ2-2,TRBV10-3,TGTGCCATCAGCAGACAGGGCGGCACCGGGGAGCTGTTTTTT,CAISRQGGTGELFF
NA,TRBD1,TRBJ1-3,TRBV7-2,TGTGCCAGCAGCTGGGACAGGGGGCCTGGAAACACCATATATTTT,CASSWDRGPGNTIYF
NA,NA,TRBJ1-2,TRBV5-5,TGTGCCAGCAGCTTCGGCTATGGCTACACCTTC,CASSFGYGYTF
NA,NA,TRBJ1-2,TRBV19,TGTGCCAGTAGTCGGCAGGGCTATGGCTACACCTTC,CASSRQGYGYTF
NA,TRBD1,TRBJ1-6,TRBV27,TGTGCCAGCAGTCCGATCGGGACAGTTAATTCACCCCTCCACTTT,CASSPIGTVNSPLHF
NA,TRBD1,TRBJ1-1,TRBV7-8,TGTGCCAGCAGCTTGGGACAGGGCCTAGGGACTGAAGCTTTCTTT,CASSLGQGLGTEAFF
NA,NA,TRBJ2-7,TRBV20-1,TGCAGTGCTAGTTCAGGCCAGGCTAACGAGCAGTACTTC,CSASSGQANEQYF
few,NA,TRBJ1-2,TRBV5-6,TGTGCCAGCAGATCCGGCGGAGCAGTTGTAGGCTACACCTTC,CASRSGGAVVGYTF
NA,TRBD1,TRBJ2-3,TRBV5-4,TGTGCCAGCAGCTTGGGGGGGACAGGGGGCAGAGGCACAGATACGCAGTATTTT,CASSLGGTGGRGTDTQYF
NA,NA,TRBJ2-3,TRBV3-1/TRBV3-2,TGTGCCAGCAGCTCGACAGGTAACACAGATACGCAGTATTTT,CASSSTGNTDTQYF
NA,NA,TRBJ1-6,TRBV27,TGTGCCAGCAGCCGAGATCTATATAATTCACCCCTCCACTTT,CASSRDLYNSPLHF
NA,NA,TRBJ2-1,TRBV7-3,TGTGCCAGCAGCTTAGGGAGCTCCTACAATGAGCAGTTCTTC,CASSLGSSYNEQFF
NA,TRBD2,TRBJ2-5,TRBV7-8,TGTGCCAGCAGCTCTCAAAGGGGGACACAGGAATTTGAGCGGGAGGGTCGGGAGACCCAGTACTTC,CASSSQRGTQEFEREGRETQYF
NA,TRBD1,TRBJ1-1,TRBV28,TGTGCCAGCAGTTATGGACAGGGGCCCGAATGGAACACTGAAGCTTTCTTT,CASSYGQGPEWNTEAFF
NA,NA,TRBJ2-7,TRBV4-1,TGCGCCAGCAGCCAAGTTTTGTCTAGCACCCACTACGAGCAGTACTTC,CASSQVLSSTHYEQYF
NA,NA,TRBJ2-2,TRBV7-2,TGTGCCAGCAGCTTAGATATAGCGGCCGGGGAGCTGTTTTTT,CASSLDIAAGELFF
NA,NA,TRBJ1-2,TRBV3-1/TRBV3-2,TGTGCCAGCAGCCCTGAACAGAGTCGAGGCTACACCTTC,CASSPEQSRGYTF
NA,TRBD2,TRBJ2-2,TRBV7-3,TGTGCCAGCAGCTCCACTTTAGCGGGCAACACCGGGGAGCTGTTTTTT,CASSSTLAGNTGELFF
NA,NA,TRBJ2-7,TRBV5-5,TGTGCCAGCAGCCACGGGCAGGGTGGGGCCTACGAGCAGTACTTC,CASSHGQGGAYEQYF
NA,NA,TRBJ2-7,TRBV5-1,TGCGCCAGCAGGCTGACAGTGGCCACCTACGAGCAGTACTTC,CASRLTVATYEQYF
NA,TRBD2,TRBJ2-7,TRBV3-1/TRBV3-2,TGTGCCAGCAGCCAAGAGACTAGCGGGTTTCGGGAGCAGTACTTC,CASSQETSGFREQYF
NA,TRBD1,TRBJ2-1,TRBV18,TGTGCCAGCTCACCTAGGACAGGCGACAATGAGCAGTTCTTC,CASSPRTGDNEQFF
NA,NA,TRBJ1-1,TRBV2,TGTGCCAGCCAAGCGCAGACGATAATGAACACTGAAGCTTTCTTT,CASQAQTIMNTEAFF
once,TRBD2,TRBJ2-5,TRBV5-6,TGTGCCAGCAGCTTGGGATTAGCGGGAGGGCCTGAGGAGACCCAGTACTTC,CASSLGLAGGPEETQYF
NA,NA,TRBJ1-6,TRBV11-2,TGTGCCAGCAGCGCACAGGGTTGGGATTCACCCCTCCACTTT,CASSAQGWDSPLHF
NA,NA,TRBJ2-2,TRBV5-1,TGCGCCAGCAGTCCTACTGGGGCGGCCGCGAACACCGGGGAGCTGTTTTTT,CASSPTGAAANTGELFF
NA,NA,TRBJ2-3,TRBV3-1/TRBV3-2,TGTGCCAGCAGCCAAAGAGGGATTGGCACAGATACGCAGTATTTT,CASSQRGIGTDTQYF
NA,TRBD2,TRBJ2-7,TRBV7-2,TGTGCCAGCAGCGTCCAAGGGACTAGCGGATACTTTGAGCAGTACTTC,CASSVQGTSGYFEQYF
NA,TRBD1,TRBJ1-5,TRBV3-1/TRBV3-2,TGTGCCAGCAGCCTCTCCCATACAGGGGCCAATCAGCCCCAGCATTTT,CASSLSHTGANQPQHF
NA,NA,TRBJ1-2,TRBV5-1,TGCGCCAGCAGCTTGCCGGGGGGGAACTATGGCTACACCTTC,CASSLPGGNYGYTF
NA,NA,TRBJ2-1,TRBV24-1,TGTGCCTCACAGGGGGGGGACTACAATGAGCAGTTCTTC,CASQGGDYNEQFF
NA,NA,TRBJ2-1,TRBV5-1,TGCGCCAGCAGCGGGGATAGGGTAACGGCGGGTGAGCAGTTCTTC,CASSGDRVTAGEQFF
NA,NA,TRBJ1-3,TRBV12-3/TRBV12-4,TGTGCCAGCAGTTTAGTAGACACCATATATTTT,CASSLVDTIYF
NA,NA,TRBJ2-5,TRBV27,TGTGCCAGCAACGCAGGTGGAGGAGAAGAGACCCAGTACTTC,CASNAGGGEETQYF
NA,TRBD2,TRBJ2-6,TRBV6-2/TRBV6-3,TGTGCCAGCAGTGACCCCGGAAGCGGGGCAGGTGGGGCCAACGTCCTGACTTTC,CASSDPGSGAGGANVLTF